One and the same sample provided the 14 T cell receptor beta chains below, sequenced in a study of cytomegalovirus exposure and HLA in healthy donors. Assay used: immunoSEQ multiplex PCR; TCRdb lists only in-frame clones, some missing. The sample lists 150,000 to 180,000 clones, about 82% seen once, with about 2.2% in the top ten. Sequencing was done on a sample of PBMCs. The receptor set was obtained from a human donor in good health.

J is TRBJ2-2 and V is TRBV6-6; TRBD1 matches 10 bases. This CDR3 spans 15 amino acids. From germline, CDR1 is MNHNY and CDR2 SVGAGI (reference sequence). Trimming took 7 bases from V and 4 from J; bases not matched to a gene: 6. CDR3 protein: CASTSGQGFTGELFF. In DNA form, the CDR3 reads TGTGCCAGCACTTCGGGACAGGGGTTCACCGGGGAGCTGTTTTTT.

The chain combines TRBV9 with TRBJ2-2; 7 bases match TRBD2. Germline V gives CDR1 SGDLS, CDR2 YYNGEE. Trimming removed 3 bases from V and 5 bases from J; junction bases left unmatched: 10. The CDR3 contains 16 residues. The CDR3 nucleotides read TGTGCCAGCAGCGACACTTTGACGGGGGGTACCGGGGAGCTGTTTTTT. Its translation is CASSDTLTGGTGELFF.

The chain links TRBV30 to TRBJ2-2; D gene ambiguous. V was shortened by 6 bases and J by 8 bases, with 7 bases between the two germline ends. Germline lookup yields CDR1 GTSNPN and CDR2 SVGIG (reference sequence). The length of the CDR3 is 10 residues. CDR3 region: CACYRGELFF. In nucleotides, the CDR3 is TGTGCCTGCTACAGAGGGGAGCTGTTTTTT.

The chain joins TRBV28 to TRBJ2-7; TRBD1 might be the D (6 bases). CDR3 length: 17 residues. The V gene's germline CDR1 is MDHEN and CDR2 SYDVKM. V lost 3 bases and J 4 bases, leaving 22 bases between the germline ends. The CDR3 sequence: CASSFSPLRGLIYEQYF. DNA for the CDR3: TGTGCCAGCAGTTTCTCCCCCTTAAGGGGGTTAATATACGAGCAGTACTTC.

The chain combines TRBV28 with TRBJ2-3; tentative D call: TRBD2 (5 bases). The CDR3 is 17 amino acids. Germline-derived CDR1 and CDR2 are MDHEN and SYDVKM. The ends were cut back, 3 bases at V and 0 bases at J, with 16 bases in the middle. The CDR3 bases are TGTGCCAGCAGTTTCTATAATGGCTGGGAGAGCACAGATACGCAGTATTTT. It yields the protein CASSFYNGWESTDTQYF.

CDR3 nucleotides: TGTGCCAGCAGTGAAGCTCGAACAGGTCCTGGGGCCAACGTCCTGACTTTC. As protein: CASSEARTGPGANVLTF. The J gene is TRBJ2-6, the V gene TRBV25-1; a weak D match, TRBD1 (5 bases). V lost 2 bases, J lost 2 bases, and 13 bases lay in between. The CDR3 loop spans 17 amino acids. CDR1 and CDR2 (germline): MGHDK, SYGVNS. Variable domain in full (rest from reference TRBV25-1 and TRBJ2-6): EADIYQTPRYLVIGTGKKITLECSQTMGHDKMYWYQQDPGMELHLIHYSYGVNSTEKGDLSSESTVSRIRTEHFPLTLESARPSHTSQYLCASSEARTGPGANVLTFGAGSRLTVL.

This chain connects TRBV10-3 to TRBJ1-3; 7 bases are a match to TRBD1. Trimming cost V 10 bases and J 0 bases; bases outside gene matches: 9. Looked up from germline, CDR1 is ENHRY and CDR2 is SYGVKD. The CDR3 has 15 amino acids. The CDR3 DNA sequence: TGTGCCACCAAGACAGGGACAAGCTCTGGAAACACCATATATTTT. It encodes CATKTGTSSGNTIYF.

This clone turned up a few times. J is TRBJ1-2 and V is TRBV6-5, with D possibly being TRBD1 (5 bases). In germline, CDR1 is MNHEY, CDR2 SVGAGI. The CDR3 runs 13 residues. The V end was cut by 0 bases, the J end by 4 bases, with 6 bases between. The CDR3 DNA is TGTGCCAGCAGTTACTCAGGGGTCTATGGCTACACCTTC. Protein: CASSYSGVYGYTF.

The rearrangement uses TRBV6-5 and TRBJ1-2, with D perhaps matching TRBD1 (6 bases). The germline V gene has CDR1 MNHEY and CDR2 SVGAGI. The CDR3 has 15 residues. The V and J ends lost 6 bases and 0 bases respectively, with 14 bases between them. The CDR3 sequence is CASSPLTGANYGYTF. CDR3 sequence (DNA): TGTGCCAGCAGCCCCCTGACAGGAGCTAACTATGGCTACACCTTC.

On this clone itself: Additional DNA sequences in this sample encode the identical CDR3. The chain links TRBV5-1 to TRBJ1-2, with 7 bases that match TRBD1. V lost 7 bases, J lost 6 bases, and 3 bases stayed unmatched. This CDR3 has 11 residues. CDR1 SGHRS and CDR2 YFSETQ come from the germline V gene. This CDR3 is CASQTGDGYTF. The CDR3, as DNA: TGCGCCAGCCAAACAGGGGATGGCTACACCTTC. Looking up the rest from reference TRBV5-1 and TRBJ1-2 gives the full variable domain: KAGVTQTPRYLIKTRGQQVTLSCSPISGHRSVSWYQQTPGQGLQFLFEYFSETQRNKGNFPGRFSGRQFSNSRSEMNVSTLELGDSALYLCASQTGDGYTFGSGTRLTVV.

The gene calls are TRBV11-2 and TRBJ1-2, with a weak D call TRBD1 (5 bases). Germline V lookup: CDR1 SGHAT, CDR2 FQNNGV. V lost 3 bases and J 2 bases, leaving 10 bases between the germline ends. This CDR3 region has 14 residues. The CDR3 spells CASSLTDKNYGYTF. The CDR3 region has the DNA TGTGCCAGCAGCTTGACAGACAAGAACTATGGCTACACCTTC.

The rearrangement uses TRBV6-6 and TRBJ1-5; 7 nucleotides agree with TRBD1. The CDR3 loop spans 12 amino acids. CDR1 MNHNY and CDR2 SVGAGI come from the germline V gene (reference sequence). V shed 10 bases and J 6 bases; nucleotides not matched to a gene: 6. The CDR3 region is CATTGDSQPQHF. In DNA form, the CDR3 reads TGTGCCACCACGGGGGACAGTCAGCCCCAGCATTTT.

The chain carries TRBV7-2 and TRBJ2-1; 8 bases are shared with TRBD2. Trimming took 4 bases from V and 6 from J; bases not matched to a gene: 5. Germline CDR1 SGHTA, CDR2 FQGNSA. The CDR3 is 14 amino acids. This CDR3 is CASSSRGGVNEQFF. CDR3 nucleotides: TGTGCCAGCAGCTCACGGGGGGGCGTCAATGAGCAGTTCTTC.

J is TRBJ2-1 and V is TRBV5-6; TRBD1 matches at 9 bases. V shed 6 bases and J 6 bases; nucleotides not matched to a gene: 10. The germline V gene encodes CDR1 SGHDT and CDR2 YYEEEE. The CDR3 is 15 amino acids. The chain's CDR3 is CASTTPGQGPNEQFF. The CDR3 nucleotides read TGTGCCAGCACGACTCCGGGACAGGGCCCCAATGAGCAGTTCTTC.